This T cell receptor beta chain comes out of a study of blood T cell repertoires in COVID-19. This clone was picked up one time. Repertoires were generated with immunoSEQ multiplex PCR, while TCRdb's copy carries only in-frame clones and drops some. Of around 270,000 clones listed, 85% to 90% were seen once; the top ten hold approximately 4.2%. Looked up from germline, CDR1 is ENHRY and CDR2 is SYGVKD. This CDR3 is built from 13 residues. V was shortened by 2 bases and J by 12 bases, with 13 bases between the two germline ends. The sample comprised peripheral blood. V and J are TRBV10-3 and TRBJ1-4; the D is unclear. The sequence came from a man aged 40-55 years with acute or convalescent COVID-19. The CDR3 region is CAISEPLSGELFF. The CDR3 coding sequence is TGTGCCATCAGTGAGCCGTTGAGCGGGGAACTGTTTTTT.